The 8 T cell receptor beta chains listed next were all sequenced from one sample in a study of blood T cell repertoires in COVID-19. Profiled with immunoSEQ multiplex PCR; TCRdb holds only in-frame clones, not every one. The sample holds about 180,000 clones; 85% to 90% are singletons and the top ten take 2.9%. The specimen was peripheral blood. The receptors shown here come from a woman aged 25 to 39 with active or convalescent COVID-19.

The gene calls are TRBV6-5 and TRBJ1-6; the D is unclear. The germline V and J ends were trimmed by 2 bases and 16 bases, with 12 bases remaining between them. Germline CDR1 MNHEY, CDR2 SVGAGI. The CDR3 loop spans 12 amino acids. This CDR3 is CASSYAAGRLHF. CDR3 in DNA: TGTGCCAGCAGTTACGCTGCAGGTCGTCTCCACTTT.

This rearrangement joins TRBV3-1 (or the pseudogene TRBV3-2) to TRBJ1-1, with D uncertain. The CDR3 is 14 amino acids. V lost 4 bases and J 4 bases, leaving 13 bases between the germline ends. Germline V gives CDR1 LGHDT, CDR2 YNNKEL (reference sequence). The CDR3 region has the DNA TGTGCCAGCAGCCCTTCACATGGAGGCACTGAAGCTTTCTTT. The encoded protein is CASSPSHGGTEAFF.

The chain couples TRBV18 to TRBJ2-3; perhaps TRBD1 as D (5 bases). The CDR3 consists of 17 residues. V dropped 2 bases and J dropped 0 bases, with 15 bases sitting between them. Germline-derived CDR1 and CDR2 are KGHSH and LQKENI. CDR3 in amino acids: CASSPFHAGYSTDTQYF. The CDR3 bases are TGTGCCAGCTCACCATTCCACGCAGGGTACAGCACAGATACGCAGTATTTT.

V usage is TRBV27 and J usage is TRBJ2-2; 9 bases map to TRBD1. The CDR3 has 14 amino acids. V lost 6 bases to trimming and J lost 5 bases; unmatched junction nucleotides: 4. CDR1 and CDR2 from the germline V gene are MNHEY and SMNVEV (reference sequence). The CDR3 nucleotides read TGTGCCAGCAGACTAGACAGGGGGACCGGGGAGCTGTTTTTT. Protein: CASRLDRGTGELFF.

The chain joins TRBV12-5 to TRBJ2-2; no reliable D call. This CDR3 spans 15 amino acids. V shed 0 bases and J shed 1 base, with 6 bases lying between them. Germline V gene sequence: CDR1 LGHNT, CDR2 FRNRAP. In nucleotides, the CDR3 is TGTGCTAGTGGTTTGGTACTAAGGAACACCGGGGAGCTGTTTTTT. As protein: CASGLVLRNTGELFF.

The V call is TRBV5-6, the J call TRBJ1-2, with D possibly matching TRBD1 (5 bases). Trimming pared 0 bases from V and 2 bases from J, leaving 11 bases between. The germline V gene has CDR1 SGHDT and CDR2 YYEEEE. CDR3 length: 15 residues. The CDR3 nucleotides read TGTGCCAGCAGCTTGGTTCAGGGTTCCAACTATGGCTACACCTTC. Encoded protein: CASSLVQGSNYGYTF.

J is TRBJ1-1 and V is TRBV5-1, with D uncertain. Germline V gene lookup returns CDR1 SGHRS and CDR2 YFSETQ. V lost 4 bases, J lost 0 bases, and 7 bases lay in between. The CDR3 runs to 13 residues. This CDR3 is CASSRSMNTEAFF. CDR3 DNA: TGCGCCAGCAGCCGTAGTATGAACACTGAAGCTTTCTTT.

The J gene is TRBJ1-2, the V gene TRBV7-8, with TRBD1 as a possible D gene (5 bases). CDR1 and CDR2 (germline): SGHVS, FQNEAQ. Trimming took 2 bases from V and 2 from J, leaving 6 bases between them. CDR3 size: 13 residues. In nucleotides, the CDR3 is TGTGCCAGCAGCTTATACAGGAACTATGGCTACACCTTC. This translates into CASSLYRNYGYTF.